A selection of T cell receptor beta chains follows, all from one sample in a study of blood T cell repertoires in COVID-19. Sequenced by immunoSEQ multiplex PCR; TCRdb stores in-frame clones only, minus some. The sample yields some 280,000 clones, 80% to 90% seen once. What was sequenced was peripheral blood. The origin of the receptors is a young woman with active or convalescent COVID-19. Both conserved end residues are part of each CDR3. A D gene is named only where the DNA matches it firmly.

D gene,V gene,J gene,CDR3 DNA,CDR3 protein
TRBD1,TRBV6-5,TRBJ2-7,TGTGCCAGCCTATGGGACAGGGACTACGAGCAGTACTTC,CASLWDRDYEQYF
.,TRBV25-1,TRBJ1-5,TGTGCCAGCAGTGAGGGGGGGGCGGGCAATCAGCCCCAGCATTTT,CASSEGGAGNQPQHF
.,TRBV15,TRBJ2-2,TGTGCCACCAGCCGCCGGGAATCGAACACCGGGGAGCTGTTTTTT,CATSRRESNTGELFF
.,TRBV27,TRBJ1-5,TGTGCCAGCAGTTCCATCACCGGGACACAGTTCAATCAGCCCCAGCATTTT,CASSSITGTQFNQPQHF
.,TRBV19,TRBJ1-1,TGTGCCAGTACCGATGCTAGGCAGGGGAGTGAAGCTTTCTTT,CASTDARQGSEAFF
.,TRBV4-3,TRBJ1-4,TGCGCCAGCAGCCAACAGGGTGGAGAAAAACTGTTTTTT,CASSQQGGEKLFF
.,TRBV28,TRBJ1-1,TGTGCCAGCAAGGAGGGGTACACTGAAGCTTTCTTT,CASKEGYTEAFF
TRBD1,TRBV19,TRBJ1-1,TGTGCCAGCGTCGGACAGGGGATAACTGAAGCTTTCTTT,CASVGQGITEAFF
.,TRBV5-5,TRBJ2-7,TGTGCCAGCACCTCGGGGGAGCTCTACGAGCAGTACTTC,CASTSGELYEQYF
.,TRBV18,TRBJ2-3,TGTGCCAGCTCGTCGACTGATACGCAGTATTTT,CASSSTDTQYF